The source of this T cell receptor (beta chain) is a study of control samples from healthy donors and cancer patients. Produced via immunoSEQ multiplex PCR; TCRdb's table is partial and in-frame only. The sample contains 75,000 to 90,000 clones, roughly 90% of which appear only once. Germline CDR1 SNHLY, CDR2 FYNNEI. V was shortened by 6 bases and J by 5 bases, with 16 bases between the two germline ends. This CDR3 has 14 residues. The chain carries TRBV2 and TRBJ2-5, with a weak D call TRBD2 (6 bases). This receptor was identified in a man aged 50-59 years in good health. Sequenced sample: blood. CDR3 in DNA: TGTGCCAGCAGAAACTTAGCGGCGCGTGAGACCCAGTACTTC. Translated: CASRNLAARETQYF. Full variable domain (outside the CDR3, taken from reference TRBV2 and TRBJ2-5): EPEVTQTPSHQVTQMGQEVILRCVPISNHLYFYWYRQILGQKVEFLVSFYNNEISEKSEIFDDQFSVERPDGSNFTLKIRSTKLEDSAMYFCASRNLAARETQYFGPGTRLLVL.